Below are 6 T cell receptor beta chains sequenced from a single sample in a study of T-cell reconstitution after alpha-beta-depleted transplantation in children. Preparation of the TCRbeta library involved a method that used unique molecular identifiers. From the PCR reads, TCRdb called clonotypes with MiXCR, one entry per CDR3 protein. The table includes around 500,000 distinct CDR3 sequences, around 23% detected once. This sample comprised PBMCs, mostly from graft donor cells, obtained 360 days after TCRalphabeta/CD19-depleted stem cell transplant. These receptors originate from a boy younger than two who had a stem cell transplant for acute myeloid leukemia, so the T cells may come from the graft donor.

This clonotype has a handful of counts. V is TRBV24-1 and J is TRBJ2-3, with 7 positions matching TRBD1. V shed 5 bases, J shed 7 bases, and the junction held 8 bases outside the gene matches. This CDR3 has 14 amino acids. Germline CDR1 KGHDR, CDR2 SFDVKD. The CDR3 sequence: CATSASTGRNTQYF. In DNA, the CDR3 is TGTGCCACCAGTGCCTCGACAGGGAGAAATACGCAGTATTTT.

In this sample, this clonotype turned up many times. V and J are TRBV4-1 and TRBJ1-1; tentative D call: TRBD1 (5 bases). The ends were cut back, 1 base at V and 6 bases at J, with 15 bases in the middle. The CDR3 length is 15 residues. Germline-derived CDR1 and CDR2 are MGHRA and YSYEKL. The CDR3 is CASSQGAGVTAEAFF. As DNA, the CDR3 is TGCGCCAGCAGCCAAGGGGCGGGGGTCACCGCTGAAGCTTTCTTT.

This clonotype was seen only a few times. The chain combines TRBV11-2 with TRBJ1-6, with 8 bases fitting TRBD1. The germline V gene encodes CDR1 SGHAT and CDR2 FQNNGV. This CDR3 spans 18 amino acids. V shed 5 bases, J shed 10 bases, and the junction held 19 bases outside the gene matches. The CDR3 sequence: CASSRSFKAGGAGSPLHF. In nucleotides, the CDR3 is TGTGCCAGCAGCCGATCCTTCAAGGCAGGGGGCGCGGGATCACCCCTCCACTTT.

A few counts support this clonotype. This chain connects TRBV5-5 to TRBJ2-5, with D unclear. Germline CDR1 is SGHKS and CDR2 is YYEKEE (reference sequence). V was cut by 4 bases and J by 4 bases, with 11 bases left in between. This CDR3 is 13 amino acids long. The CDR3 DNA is TGTGCCAGCAGCCTACCCGATGGAGAGACCCAGTACTTC. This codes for CASSLPDGETQYF.

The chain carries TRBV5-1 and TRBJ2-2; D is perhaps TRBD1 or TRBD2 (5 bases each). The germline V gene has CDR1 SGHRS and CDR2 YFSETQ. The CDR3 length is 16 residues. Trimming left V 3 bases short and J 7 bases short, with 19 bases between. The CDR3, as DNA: TGCGCCAGCAGCTCCGACACGGGAACGACAGACGGGGAGCTGTTTTTT. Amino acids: CASSSDTGTTDGELFF.

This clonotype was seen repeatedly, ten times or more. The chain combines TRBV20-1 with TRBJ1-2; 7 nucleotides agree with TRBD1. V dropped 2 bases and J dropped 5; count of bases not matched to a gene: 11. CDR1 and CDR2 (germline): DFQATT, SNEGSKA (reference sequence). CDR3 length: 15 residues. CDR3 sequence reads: CSARLPQGDRYGYTF. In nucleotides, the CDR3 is TGCAGTGCTAGACTCCCCCAGGGGGACCGATATGGCTACACCTTC.